This passage covers 27 T cell receptor beta chains from one sample sequenced in a study of blood T cell repertoires in COVID-19. Using immunoSEQ multiplex PCR, the repertoire was profiled, and TCRdb retains in-frame clones only, with some absent. Among about 120,000 clones listed, approximately 90% were seen once. The material sequenced was peripheral blood. These receptors all come from a man aged 45-60 years with acute or convalescent COVID-19.

This sequence joins TRBV15 and TRBJ2-3, with 7 bases matching TRBD2. The V gene end was trimmed by 0 bases and the J gene end by 5 bases; junction bases not matched to a gene: 8. The CDR3 consists of 16 residues. Germline CDR1 reads LNHNV; CDR2 reads YYDKDF (reference sequence). The CDR3 sequence is CATSRDQGGRLDTQYF. CDR3 coding DNA: TGTGCCACCAGCAGAGATCAGGGAGGGAGGCTAGATACGCAGTATTTT. Supplemented by reference TRBV15 and TRBJ2-3, the full variable domain reads DAMVIQNPRYQVTQFGKPVTLSCSQTLNHNVMYWYQQKSSQAPKLLFHYYDKDFNNEADTPDNFQSRRPNTSFCFLDIRSPGLGDTAMYLCATSRDQGGRLDTQYFGPGTRLTVL.

The chain carries TRBV19 and TRBJ1-2; 9 bases fit TRBD1. Germline CDR1 LNHDA, CDR2 SQIVND (reference sequence). There are 16 residues in the CDR3. Trimming at V came to 5 bases and at J to 4 bases, leaving 11 bases not matched to a gene. The CDR3 bases are TGTGCCAGTAGTTCAAAAACAGGGGGCGCGTTCTATGGCTACACCTTC. Translated: CASSSKTGGAFYGYTF.

This clone is a singleton in its sample. The chain recombines TRBV5-5 with TRBJ1-2; 7 bases match TRBD1. CDR3 length: 15 residues. J gave up 3 bases and V 4 bases, and 9 bases lay outside the gene matches. In germline, CDR1 is SGHKS, CDR2 YYEKEE (reference sequence). CDR3 sequence reads: CASSPTGQDYYGYTF. DNA of the CDR3: TGTGCCAGCAGCCCTACAGGACAGGACTACTATGGCTACACCTTC.

J is TRBJ2-5 and V is TRBV12-3 or TRBV12-4; tentative D call: TRBD1 (6 bases). CDR3 length: 13 amino acids. Trimming cost V 6 bases and J 3 bases, with 11 bases left between them. The CDR3: CASRPGTKETQYF. In DNA form, the CDR3 reads TGTGCCAGCAGACCCGGGACAAAAGAGACCCAGTACTTC.

The rearrangement joins TRBV7-2 to TRBJ2-3; D gene ambiguous. CDR1 and CDR2 from the germline V gene are SGHTA and FQGNSA. V was pared by 3 bases and J by 4 bases, with 17 bases between. The CDR3 is 16 residues long. CDR3 loop: CASSLYSRRAPDTQYF. The CDR3 DNA reads TGTGCCAGCAGCTTGTACTCGCGGAGAGCCCCAGATACGCAGTATTTT.

The chain recombines TRBV5-6 with TRBJ2-3, with 8 bases lining up with TRBD1. With V trimmed by 4 bases and J by 1 base, 5 bases remained unmatched. The CDR3 is 15 residues long. Germline V gene lookup returns CDR1 SGHDT and CDR2 YYEEEE. The CDR3: CASSAQGVGTDTQYF. The CDR3 DNA follows: TGTGCCAGCAGCGCACAGGGGGTGGGCACAGATACGCAGTATTTT.

The chain is built from TRBV11-2 and TRBJ2-2, with 11 bases fitting TRBD2. Germline V gene lookup returns CDR1 SGHAT and CDR2 FQNNGV. V lost 6 bases and J lost 3; bases outside the gene matches: 15. CDR3 size: 19 residues. This CDR3 is CASSFSIAGGMVDTGELFF. The CDR3 nucleotides read TGTGCCAGCAGTTTCTCTATAGCGGGAGGGATGGTAGACACCGGGGAGCTGTTTTTT.

This clone was detected only a few times. The chain carries TRBV13 and TRBJ2-7, with TRBD1 matching over 7 bases. V lost 5 bases to trimming and J lost 5 bases; unmatched junction nucleotides: 15. Germline CDR1 reads PRHDT; CDR2 reads FYEKMQ (reference sequence). This CDR3 is built from 16 residues. The DNA for the CDR3 is TGTGCCAGCAGCCACGCAGGGAGACAGGGTGTCAACGAGCAGTACTTC. It yields the protein CASSHAGRQGVNEQYF.

The chain carries TRBV6-2 or TRBV6-3 and TRBJ1-2; 7 nucleotides align to TRBD1. V gave up 2 bases and J gave up 3 bases; unmatched junction bases: 3. There are 14 residues in the CDR3. Germline-derived CDR1 and CDR2 are MNHEY and SVGEGT. The CDR3, as DNA: TGTGCCAGCAGTTACGGGACAGTAGACTATGGCTACACCTTC. Translation gives CASSYGTVDYGYTF.

The chain carries TRBV19 and TRBJ1-5; 7 nucleotides agree with TRBD1. With V trimmed by 5 bases and J by 5 bases, 6 bases remained unmatched. From germline, CDR1 is LNHDA and CDR2 SQIVND (reference sequence). The CDR3 consists of 14 residues. The CDR3 DNA is TGTGCCAGTAGTCTTTGGACAGGTGATCAGCCCCAGCATTTT. It translates to CASSLWTGDQPQHF.

The genes are TRBV4-1 and TRBJ1-5; D is unclear. V was cut by 0 bases and J by 5 bases, with 5 bases left in between. CDR1 is MGHRA, CDR2 YSYEKL, per germline. The CDR3 is made up of 13 amino acids. This chain's CDR3 is CASSQEQYQPQHF. CDR3 bases: TGCGCCAGCAGCCAAGAACAGTATCAGCCCCAGCATTTT.

This chain connects TRBV12-3 or TRBV12-4 to TRBJ1-2; possible D gene TRBD1, 5 bases. Trimming took 6 bases from V and 4 from J, leaving 12 bases between them. The CDR3 length is 13 residues. In nucleotides, the CDR3 is TGTGCCAGCAGCAGAGACAGAGTCTATGGCTACACCTTC. Translated, it gives CASSRDRVYGYTF.

The rearrangement uses TRBV9 and TRBJ2-2; 7 bases fit TRBD2. The CDR3 extends over 15 amino acids. Germline V CDR1 and CDR2: SGDLS, YYNGEE. Trimming removed 3 bases from V and 4 bases from J; junction bases left unmatched: 6. The CDR3 DNA reads TGTGCCAGCAGCGCGGGGGACTACTTCACCGGGGAGCTGTTTTTT. Its protein product is CASSAGDYFTGELFF.

This clone has a single count. The chain is built from TRBV5-4 and TRBJ1-2, with D possibly TRBD1 on 5 matching bases. Looked up from germline, CDR1 is SGHNT and CDR2 is YYREEE (reference sequence). V was trimmed by 4 bases and J by 3 bases, leaving 16 bases between them. The CDR3 runs 15 residues. The CDR3 sequence: CASSLGHKGDYGYTF. CDR3 nucleotide sequence: TGTGCCAGCAGCCTAGGACATAAGGGTGACTATGGCTACACCTTC.

The J gene is TRBJ2-1, the V gene TRBV18; 9 bases align to TRBD2. V was clipped by 0 bases and J by 7 bases; unmatched bases: 7. The CDR3 has 16 residues. CDR1 and CDR2 from the germline V gene are KGHSH and LQKENI. CDR3 nucleotide sequence: TGTGCCAGCTCACCACCTGTAGCGGGAGTAGGTAATGAGCAGTTCTTC. Translation gives CASSPPVAGVGNEQFF.

The gene calls are TRBV7-2 and TRBJ2-1, with 10 bases lining up with TRBD2. The CDR3 extends over 16 amino acids. In germline, CDR1 is SGHTA, CDR2 FQGNSA. J was trimmed by 9 bases and V by 0 bases; bases with no gene match: 8. The CDR3 loop reads CASSLAGTSATSEQFF. DNA for the CDR3: TGTGCCAGCAGCTTAGCCGGGACTAGCGCGACCAGTGAGCAGTTCTTC.

The chain couples TRBV6-4 to TRBJ1-2; D is ambiguous. The CDR3 consists of 15 residues. From germline, CDR1 is MRHNA and CDR2 SNTAGT. V was shortened by 0 bases and J by 0 bases, with 8 bases between the two germline ends. CDR3 loop: CASSDSAGSNYGYTF. The CDR3 DNA is TGTGCCAGCAGTGACTCTGCAGGATCTAACTATGGCTACACCTTC.

V and J are TRBV29-1 and TRBJ2-7; TRBD1 agrees at 9 bases. The V segment lost 6 bases and the J segment 3 bases; nucleotides outside the gene matches: 6. The CDR3 length is 13 residues. The germline V gene encodes CDR1 SQVTM and CDR2 ANQGSEA. The CDR3 loop is CSVLPGQGYEQYF. CDR3 sequence (DNA): TGCAGCGTCCTACCGGGACAGGGCTACGAGCAGTACTTC.

The chain joins TRBV7-2 to TRBJ1-2, with a possible D match to TRBD1 (6 bases). Trimming removed 5 bases at V and 4 bases at J, with 17 bases between. The CDR3 length is 15 residues. CDR1 is SGHTA, CDR2 FQGNSA, per germline. CDR3 coding DNA: TGTGCCAGCAGCCCGGACAGTTCCGTTTCCTATGGCTACACCTTC. This gives the protein CASSPDSSVSYGYTF.

The V call is TRBV29-1, the J call TRBJ2-1, with unresolved D. From germline, CDR1 is SQVTM and CDR2 ANQGSEA. Trimming took off 6 bases at V and 2 bases at J, with 20 bases between the two ends. The CDR3 runs 16 residues. CDR3 sequence (DNA): TGCAGCGTCCCTCCGACTGCGCGGATAACCTACAATGAGCAGTTCTTC. Translation gives CSVPPTARITYNEQFF.

The V gene is TRBV28, the J gene TRBJ2-2, with 7 bases matching TRBD2. Germline CDR1 MDHEN, CDR2 SYDVKM. With 2 bases clipped from V and 6 bases from J, the junction kept 18 bases outside the gene matches. The CDR3 consists of 19 residues. In DNA form, the CDR3 reads TGTGCCAGCAGTTTACGCTCCCTCAATCCCGGGACTATTCCCGGGGAGCTGTTTTTT. Translation gives CASSLRSLNPGTIPGELFF.

This clone was detected once. The genes are TRBV5-1 and TRBJ2-2; possible D gene TRBD2, 6 bases. This CDR3 spans 15 amino acids. CDR1 is SGHRS, CDR2 YFSETQ, per germline. The V end was cut by 2 bases, the J end by 5 bases, with 13 bases between. This CDR3 reads CASSFQGAGTGELFF. DNA of the CDR3: TGCGCCAGCAGCTTTCAGGGCGCGGGAACCGGGGAGCTGTTTTTT. Using reference TRBV5-1 and TRBJ2-2 for the parts outside the CDR3, the full variable domain is KAGVTQTPRYLIKTRGQQVTLSCSPISGHRSVSWYQQTPGQGLQFLFEYFSETQRNKGNFPGRFSGRQFSNSRSEMNVSTLELGDSALYLCASSFQGAGTGELFFGEGSRLTVL.

This clone appeared once. The CDR3 DNA follows: TGTGCCAGCAGCCCTCGCACGCGACTGGAGCGGGGCGGCTACACCTTC. Protein: CASSPRTRLERGGYTF. The chain couples TRBV5-6 to TRBJ1-2; perhaps TRBD1 as D (5 bases). This CDR3 is 16 amino acids long. Trimming removed 4 bases at V and 8 bases at J, with 24 bases between. Germline CDR1 is SGHDT and CDR2 is YYEEEE.

The rearrangement links TRBV4-1 to TRBJ2-1; 10 nucleotides align to TRBD2. CDR1 MGHRA and CDR2 YSYEKL come from the germline V gene. J gave up 6 bases and V 3 bases, and 5 bases lay outside the gene matches. The CDR3 consists of 15 residues. The CDR3: CASSQSSGRLNEQFF. The CDR3 DNA reads TGCGCCAGCAGCCAGTCTAGCGGGAGACTCAATGAGCAGTTCTTC.

The chain combines TRBV28 with TRBJ1-6, with D perhaps TRBD1 (5 bases). From germline, CDR1 is MDHEN and CDR2 SYDVKM. The CDR3 spans 15 residues. The V and J ends lost 3 bases and 16 bases respectively, with 22 bases between them. CDR3 protein: CASSFGGSLIGGLHF. The CDR3 DNA is TGTGCCAGCAGTTTCGGGGGGTCTTTAATCGGGGGACTCCACTTT.

This sequence joins TRBV3-1 (or the pseudogene TRBV3-2) and TRBJ2-3; 12 bases are shared with TRBD2. With 0 bases clipped from V and 0 bases from J, the junction kept 4 bases outside the gene matches. The CDR3 is made up of 18 amino acids. CDR1 is LGHDT, CDR2 YNNKEL, per germline (reference sequence). The CDR3 spells CASSQELAGGGSTDTQYF. DNA for the CDR3: TGTGCCAGCAGCCAAGAACTAGCGGGAGGAGGTAGCACAGATACGCAGTATTTT.

The gene calls are TRBV5-6 and TRBJ2-1; D is possibly TRBD1 (6 bases). Per germline, CDR1 SGHDT and CDR2 YYEEEE. The CDR3 contains 16 residues. V shed 5 bases and J shed 3 bases, with 18 bases lying between them. The CDR3 sequence: CASRDSPSPIYNEQFF. CDR3 nucleotide sequence: TGTGCCAGCAGGGACAGCCCCTCACCGATCTACAATGAGCAGTTCTTC.